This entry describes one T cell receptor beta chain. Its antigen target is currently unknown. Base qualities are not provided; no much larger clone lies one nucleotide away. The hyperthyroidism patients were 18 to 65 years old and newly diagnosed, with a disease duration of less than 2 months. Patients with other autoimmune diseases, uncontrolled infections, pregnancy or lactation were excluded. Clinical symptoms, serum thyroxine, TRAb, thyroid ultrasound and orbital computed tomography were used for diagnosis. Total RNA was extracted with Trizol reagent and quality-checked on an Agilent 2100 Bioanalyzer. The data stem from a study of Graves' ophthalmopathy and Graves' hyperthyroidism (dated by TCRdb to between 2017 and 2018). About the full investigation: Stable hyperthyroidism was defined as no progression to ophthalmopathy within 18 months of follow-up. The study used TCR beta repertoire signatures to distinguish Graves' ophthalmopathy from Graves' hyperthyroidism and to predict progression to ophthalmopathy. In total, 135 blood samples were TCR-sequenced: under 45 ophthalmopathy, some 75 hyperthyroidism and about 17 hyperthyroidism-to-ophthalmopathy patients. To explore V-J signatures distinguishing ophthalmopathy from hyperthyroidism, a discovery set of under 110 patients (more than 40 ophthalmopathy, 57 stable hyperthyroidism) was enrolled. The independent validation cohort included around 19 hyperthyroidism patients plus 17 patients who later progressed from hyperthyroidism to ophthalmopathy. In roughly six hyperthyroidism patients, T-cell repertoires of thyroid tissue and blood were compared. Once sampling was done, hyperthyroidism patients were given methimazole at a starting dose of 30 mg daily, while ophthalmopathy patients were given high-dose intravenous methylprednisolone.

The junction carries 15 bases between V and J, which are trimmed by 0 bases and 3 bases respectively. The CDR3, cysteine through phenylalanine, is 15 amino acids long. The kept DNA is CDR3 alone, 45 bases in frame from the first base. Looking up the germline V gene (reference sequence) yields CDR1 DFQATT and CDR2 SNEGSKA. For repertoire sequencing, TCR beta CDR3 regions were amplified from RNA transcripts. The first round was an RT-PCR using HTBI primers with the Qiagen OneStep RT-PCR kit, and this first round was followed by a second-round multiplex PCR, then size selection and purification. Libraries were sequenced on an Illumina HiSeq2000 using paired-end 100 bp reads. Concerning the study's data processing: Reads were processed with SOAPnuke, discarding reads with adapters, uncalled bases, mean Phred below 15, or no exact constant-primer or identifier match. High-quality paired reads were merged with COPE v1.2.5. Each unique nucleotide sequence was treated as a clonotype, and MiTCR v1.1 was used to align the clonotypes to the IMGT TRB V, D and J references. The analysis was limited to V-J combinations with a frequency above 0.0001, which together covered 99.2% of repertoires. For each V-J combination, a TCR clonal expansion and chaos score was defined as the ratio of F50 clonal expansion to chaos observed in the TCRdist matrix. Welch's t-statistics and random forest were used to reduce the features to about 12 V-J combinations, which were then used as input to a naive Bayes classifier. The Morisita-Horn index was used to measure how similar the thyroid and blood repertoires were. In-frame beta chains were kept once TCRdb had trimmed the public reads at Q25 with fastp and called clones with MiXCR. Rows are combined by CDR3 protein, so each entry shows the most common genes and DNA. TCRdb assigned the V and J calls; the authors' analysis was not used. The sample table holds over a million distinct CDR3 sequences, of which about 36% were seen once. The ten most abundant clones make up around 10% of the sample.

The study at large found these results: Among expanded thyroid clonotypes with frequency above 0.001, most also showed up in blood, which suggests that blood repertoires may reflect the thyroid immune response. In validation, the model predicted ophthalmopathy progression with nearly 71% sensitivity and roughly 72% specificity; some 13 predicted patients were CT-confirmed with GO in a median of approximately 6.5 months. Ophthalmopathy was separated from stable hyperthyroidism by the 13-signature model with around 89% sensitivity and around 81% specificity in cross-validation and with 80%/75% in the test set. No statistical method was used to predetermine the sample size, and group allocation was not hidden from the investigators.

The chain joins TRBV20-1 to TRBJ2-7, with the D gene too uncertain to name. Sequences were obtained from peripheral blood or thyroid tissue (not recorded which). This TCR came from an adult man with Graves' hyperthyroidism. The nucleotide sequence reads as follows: TGCAGTGCTAGAGATCCCCTTTGGAATAACTACGAGCAGTACTTC. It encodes CSARDPLWNNYEQYF.